These 10 T cell receptor beta chains share one sample of origin, sequenced in a study of blood T cell repertoires in COVID-19. Profiling relied on immunoSEQ multiplex PCR, and the TCRdb table lists in-frame clones only, not all of them. The data show about 160,000 clones, with about 88% seen just once and roughly 19% held by the top ten. The source material was peripheral blood. The receptors were gathered from a woman aged 80 or older with acute or convalescent COVID-19.

A single count supports this clone. The chain carries TRBV18 and TRBJ2-7; TRBD2 is a possible D gene (6 bases). Trimming took 3 bases from V and 5 from J, leaving 14 bases between them. This CDR3 has 14 amino acids. The germline V gene has CDR1 KGHSH and CDR2 LQKENI. The DNA for the CDR3 is TGTGCCAGCTCACCTAGGTCTAGCGCCAACGAGCAGTACTTC. It encodes CASSPRSSANEQYF.

This chain links TRBV28 with TRBJ2-3, with D possibly being TRBD2 (6 bases). The CDR3 spans 15 residues. Trimming took 2 bases from V and 2 from J, leaving 11 bases between them. The germline CDR1 and CDR2 sequences are MDHEN and SYDVKM. Here the CDR3 reads CASSLKLASTDTQYF. CDR3 bases: TGTGCCAGCAGTTTAAAACTAGCCTCCACAGATACGCAGTATTTT. Together with reference TRBV28 and TRBJ2-3, the CDR3 gives the full variable domain: DVKVTQSSRYLVKRTGEKVFLECVQDMDHENMFWYRQDPGLGLRLIYFSYDVKMKEKGDIPEGYSVSREKKERFSLILESASTNQTSMYLCASSLKLASTDTQYFGPGTRLTVL.

This chain links TRBV19 with TRBJ2-4; TRBD2 agrees at 7 bases. Germline V CDR1 and CDR2: LNHDA, SQIVND (reference sequence). CDR3 size: 14 residues. J was trimmed by 5 bases and V by 5 bases; bases with no gene match: 6. CDR3 sequence: CASSSIGRENIQYF. CDR3 sequence (DNA): TGTGCCAGTAGTTCCATAGGGAGGGAAAACATTCAGTACTTC.

The CDR3 protein is CASSFVGETQYF. The CDR3 DNA reads as TGTGCCAGCAGTTTTGTCGGGGAGACCCAGTACTTC. The chain employs TRBV28 and TRBJ2-5; D is ambiguous. The V end was cut by 3 bases, the J end by 5 bases, with 7 bases between. The germline gives CDR1 MDHEN, CDR2 SYDVKM. There are 12 residues in the CDR3.

V usage is TRBV7-8 and J usage is TRBJ2-3, with 8 bases that match TRBD1. In germline, CDR1 is SGHVS, CDR2 FQNEAQ. V shed 5 bases, J shed 0 bases, and the junction held 13 bases outside the gene matches. The CDR3 loop spans 18 amino acids. CDR3: CASSPIRRRTGSTDTQYF. The CDR3 DNA reads as TGTGCCAGCAGCCCCATACGCCGTCGGACAGGGAGCACAGATACGCAGTATTTT.

The genes are TRBV7-2 and TRBJ2-5, with 8 bases aligning to TRBD2. Germline-derived CDR1 and CDR2 are SGHTA and FQGNSA. V was clipped by 5 bases and J by 3 bases; unmatched bases: 8. The CDR3 is 15 residues long. The CDR3 reads CASSIRISGEETQYF. The CDR3 nucleotides are TGTGCCAGCAGCATACGCATTAGCGGGGAAGAGACCCAGTACTTC.

The chain carries TRBV10-3 and TRBJ1-2; tentatively, D is TRBD1 (6 bases). The V end lost 3 bases, the J end lost 5 bases, and 13 bases lay between the germline ends. In germline, CDR1 is ENHRY, CDR2 SYGVKD. CDR3 length: 14 residues. CDR3 in amino acids: CAISEGTTGYGYTF. DNA of the CDR3: TGTGCCATCAGTGAAGGGACAACTGGGTATGGCTACACCTTC.

This clone was found a few times. The chain links TRBV28 to TRBJ1-4; 7 bases align to TRBD1. The CDR3 extends over 15 amino acids. The V segment lost 4 bases and the J segment 4 bases; nucleotides outside the gene matches: 6. Germline CDR1 reads MDHEN; CDR2 reads SYDVKM. The CDR3 reads CASSYPGQHNEKLFF. CDR3 DNA sequence: TGTGCCAGCAGTTACCCGGGACAGCATAATGAAAAACTGTTTTTT.

J is TRBJ1-2 and V is TRBV24-1; TRBD1 is a possible D gene (6 bases). V dropped 1 base and J dropped 3 bases, with 20 bases sitting between them. Germline values: CDR1 KGHDR, CDR2 SFDVKD. CDR3 length: 18 residues. The CDR3 loop is CATSDFFQGKSGYYGYTF. As DNA, the CDR3 is TGTGCCACCAGTGATTTCTTCCAGGGGAAGTCCGGTTACTATGGCTACACCTTC.

The chain combines TRBV12-3 or TRBV12-4 with TRBJ2-3, with TRBD1 matching 7 bases. This CDR3 spans 13 amino acids. J was trimmed by 8 bases and V by 5 bases; bases with no gene match: 7. The CDR3 bases are TGTGCCAGCAGTCGACGACAGGGTTTTACGCAGTATTTT. Amino acid sequence: CASSRRQGFTQYF.